Shown below are 13 T cell receptor beta chains from a single sample sequenced in a study of T cell clonotyping in hematopoietic cell transplantation. Produced via immunoSEQ multiplex PCR; TCRdb's table is partial and in-frame only. The table includes 3,000 or so clones, over 55% detected once. Source: peripheral blood mononuclear cells, taken 30 days after allogeneic stem cell transplant. Source of these receptors: a female patient between 30 and 39 years old who had an allogeneic stem cell transplant, so T cells may come from the graft donor. Some clones in this sample may be carry-over from other donors' samples.

The chain joins TRBV4-1 to TRBJ2-3; 7 nucleotides match TRBD2. V shed 4 bases and J 4 bases; nucleotides not matched to a gene: 17. This CDR3 spans 18 amino acids. CDR1 and CDR2 (germline): MGHRA, YSYEKL. CDR3 in amino acids: CASSLRGVRDSGSDTQYF. CDR3 bases: TGCGCCAGCAGCCTACGGGGGGTTCGGGACTCCGGCTCAGATACGCAGTATTTT.

The sample holds a few counts of this clone. The chain has TRBV7-9 and TRBJ2-6, with D unresolved. Germline assignment: CDR1 SEHNR and CDR2 FQNEAQ (reference sequence). Trimming cost V 1 base and J 4 bases, with 5 bases left between them. The CDR3 contains 14 residues. CDR3 DNA: TGTGCCAGCAGCTTAGGCGAAGGGGCCAACGTCCTGACTTTC. Translated, it gives CASSLGEGANVLTF.

The table lists this clone with a few counts. This rearrangement joins TRBV19 to TRBJ2-7; tentative D call: TRBD2 (5 bases). Germline CDR1 is LNHDA and CDR2 is SQIVND (reference sequence). There are 15 residues in the CDR3. V lost 1 base to trimming and J lost 5 bases, with 15 bases between them. CDR3 in amino acids: CASSIGSGKGHEQYF. DNA for the CDR3: TGTGCCAGTAGTATAGGTTCCGGGAAAGGCCACGAGCAGTACTTC. Full variable domain (outside the CDR3, taken from reference TRBV19 and TRBJ2-7): DGGITQSPKYLFRKEGQNVTLSCEQNLNHDAMYWYRQDPGQGLRLIYYSQIVNDFQKGDIAEGYSVSREKKESFPLTVTSAQKNPTAFYLCASSIGSGKGHEQYFGPGTRLTVT.

The genes are TRBV22-1 and TRBJ1-5. TRBV22-1 is reported as a pseudogene. This CDR3 is built from 14 residues. CDR3 in amino acids: CPGSAPTGNQPQHF. In DNA form, the CDR3 reads TGTCCTGGGAGCGCACCGACGGGAAATCAGCCCCAGCATTTT.

This chain uses TRBV30 with TRBJ1-1; no firm D call. The CDR3 runs to 9 residues. CDR1 and CDR2 (germline): GTSNPN, SVGIG (reference sequence). The DNA for the CDR3 is TGTGTCGCGGGGAACGAAGCTTTCTTT. It yields the protein CVAGNEAFF.

This clone has only a few counts. This rearrangement joins TRBV4-2 to TRBJ2-1; TRBD2 agrees at 8 bases. This CDR3 comprises 17 residues. The V gene's germline CDR1 is LGHNA and CDR2 YNFKEQ. J was trimmed by 2 bases and V by 0 bases; bases with no gene match: 6. In nucleotides, the CDR3 is TGTGCCAGCAGCCAAGATGAAGCGGGGGAAACCTACAATGAGCAGTTCTTC. It codes for CASSQDEAGETYNEQFF.

In regard to this clone: Other nucleotide sequences from this sample produce the same CDR3. The J gene is TRBJ2-1, the V gene TRBV30; 7 bases match TRBD1. Germline CDR1 is GTSNPN and CDR2 is SVGIG (reference sequence). V dropped 0 bases and J dropped 3; count of bases not matched to a gene: 8. This CDR3 comprises 16 residues. Written as DNA, the CDR3 is TGTGCCTGGAGTGTAAATTTGGGACAGCTCTACAATGAGCAGTTCTTC. It is translated as CAWSVNLGQLYNEQFF. Drawing the rest from reference TRBV30 and TRBJ2-1, the complete variable domain is SQTIHQWPATLVQPVGSPLSLECTVEGTSNPNLYWYRQAAGRGLQLLFYSVGIGQISSEVPQNLSASRPQDRQFILSSKKLLLSDSGFYLCAWSVNLGQLYNEQFFGPGTRLTVL.

The chain has TRBV19 and TRBJ1-3; possibly TRBD1 for D (6 bases). The CDR3 is made up of 16 amino acids. Germline loops: CDR1 LNHDA, CDR2 SQIVND (reference sequence). Trimming stripped 5 bases from V and 2 bases from J, with 16 bases between. CDR3 coding DNA: TGTGCCAGTAGTGAGGAAACAGGGATAGCTGGAAACACCATATATTTT. Its translation is CASSEETGIAGNTIYF.

This rearrangement joins TRBV5-5 to TRBJ2-7; maybe TRBD1 (7 bases). Germline-derived CDR1 and CDR2 are SGHKS and YYEKEE (reference sequence). Trimming shortened V by 0 bases and J by 4 bases, and 17 bases separated the two germline ends. This CDR3 region has 16 residues. The CDR3 sequence is CASSLVHQTGRYEQYF. The CDR3 nucleotides are TGTGCCAGCAGCTTGGTTCACCAGACAGGGAGGTACGAGCAGTACTTC. Filled out from reference TRBV5-5 and TRBJ2-7, the complete variable domain reads DAGVTQSPTHLIKTRGQQVTLRCSPISGHKSVSWYQQVLGQGPQFIFQYYEKEERGRGNFPDRFSARQFPNYSSELNVNALLLGDSALYLCASSLVHQTGRYEQYFGPGTRLTVT.

This chain joins TRBV7-6 and TRBJ1-1; D is possibly TRBD1 (6 bases). With 5 bases removed from V and 3 bases from J, the gap between germline ends came to 22 bases. Germline V lookup: CDR1 SGHVS, CDR2 FNYEAQ. There are 17 residues in the CDR3. CDR3 bases: TGTGCCAGCAGCCCAACAGACAGCCGGGGGGCGTACACTGAAGCTTTCTTT. Its translation: CASSPTDSRGAYTEAFF. The variable domain in full, completed from reference TRBV7-6 and TRBJ1-1, reads GAGVSQSPRYKVTKRGQDVALRCDPISGHVSLYWYRQALGQGPEFLTYFNYEAQQDKSGLPNDRFSAERPEGSISTLTIQRTEQRDSAMYRCASSPTDSRGAYTEAFFGQGTRLTVV.

The chain employs TRBV30 and TRBJ1-5, with D possibly being TRBD1 (5 bases). Germline assignment: CDR1 GTSNPN and CDR2 SVGIG (reference sequence). CDR3 length: 13 amino acids. The ends were cut back, 2 bases at V and 6 bases at J, with 11 bases in the middle. CDR3 residues: CAWSLMGGQPQHF. For the CDR3, the DNA is TGTGCCTGGAGTTTGATGGGGGGTCAGCCCCAGCATTTT.

The chain recombines TRBV5-4 with TRBJ1-4; the D is unclear. Germline CDR1 reads SGHNT; CDR2 reads YYREEE (reference sequence). The CDR3 has 14 amino acids. Deletions cut 3 bases from V and 8 bases from J, with 14 bases between. This CDR3 reads CASSSQLVGEKLFF. The CDR3 nucleotides read TGTGCCAGCAGCTCCCAACTGGTTGGGGAAAAACTGTTTTTT. The whole variable domain, remainder taken from reference TRBV5-4 and TRBJ1-4, is ETGVTQSPTHLIKTRGQQVTLRCSSQSGHNTVSWYQQALGQGPQFIFQYYREEENGRGNFPPRFSGLQFPNYSSELNVNALELDDSALYLCASSSQLVGEKLFFGSGTQLSVL.

The chain joins TRBV6-6 to TRBJ2-1; the match to TRBD1 covers 11 bases. Per the germline V gene, CDR1 is MNHNY and CDR2 is SVGAGI (reference sequence). This CDR3 comprises 14 residues. The V gene end was trimmed by 11 bases and the J gene end by 4 bases; junction bases not matched to a gene: 7. CDR3 coding DNA: TGTGCCTGCTCGGGACAGGGGGGATACAATGAGCAGTTCTTC. Its translation: CACSGQGGYNEQFF.